Ten or more counts support the clone carrying this T cell receptor beta chain. The antigen remains undetermined. CDR1 is MNHEY and CDR2 is SMNVEV in the germline V gene (reference sequence). This CDR3 spans 13 amino acids. Trimming removed 11 bases from V and 6 bases from J; junction bases left unmatched: 12. The sample originates from a study of neurological immune-mediated disorders. Study-level findings and limits: Across subjects, no CDR3 amino acid sequence appeared in expanded clones of more than one subject, a finding that suggested private repertoires in all groups. HTLV-1-associated myelopathy had the most TCR clonal expansion, while multiple sclerosis had the least, a level that fell below healthy controls.

Synthesis of cDNA was accomplished via 5'RACE employing 10-nucleotide random UMIs. TCRdb recomputed calls from the 5' RACE reads with MiXCR, one row per CDR3 protein. Seen here are over 60,000 distinct CDR3 sequences, approximately 5% observed once, and the top ten hold over 2%. The origin of this receptor is a woman in her 70s with multiple sclerosis. V gene TRBV27 combines with J gene TRBJ2-7, with 8 bases fitting TRBD1. Material for sequencing was PBMCs. CDR3 in amino acids: CASKSQGAFEQYF. The CDR3 nucleotides are TGTGCCTCGAAAAGCCAGGGGGCGTTCGAGCAGTACTTC.